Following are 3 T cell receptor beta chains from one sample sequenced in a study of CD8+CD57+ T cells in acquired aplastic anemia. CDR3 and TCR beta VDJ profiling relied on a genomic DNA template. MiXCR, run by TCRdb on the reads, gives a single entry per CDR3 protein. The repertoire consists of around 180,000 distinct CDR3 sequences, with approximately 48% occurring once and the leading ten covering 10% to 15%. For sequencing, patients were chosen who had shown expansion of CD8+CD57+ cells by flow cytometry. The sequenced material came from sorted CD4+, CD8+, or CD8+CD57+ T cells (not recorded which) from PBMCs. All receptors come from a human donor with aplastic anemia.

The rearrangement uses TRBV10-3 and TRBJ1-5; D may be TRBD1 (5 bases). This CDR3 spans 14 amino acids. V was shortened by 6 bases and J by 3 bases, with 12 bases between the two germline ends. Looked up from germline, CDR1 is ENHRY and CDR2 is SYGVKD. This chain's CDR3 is CAIRRGEDNQPQHF. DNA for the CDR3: TGTGCCATCAGGCGGGGGGAAGACAATCAGCCCCAGCATTTT.

The CDR3 loop reads CAISDKNYGYTF. CDR3 DNA sequence: TGTGCCATCAGTGACAAAAACTATGGCTACACCTTC. V is TRBV10-3 and J is TRBJ1-2; no firm D call. CDR1 and CDR2 from the germline V gene are ENHRY and SYGVKD. The CDR3 totals 12 residues. Trimming removed 3 bases at V and 2 bases at J, with 4 bases between.

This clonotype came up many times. CDR3 sequence reads: CSVGIQGGGYEQYF. Here the CDR3 DNA reads TGCAGCGTGGGGATACAGGGGGGGGGCTACGAGCAGTACTTC. The V and J genes are TRBV29-1 and TRBJ2-7, with D possibly being TRBD1 (8 bases). Germline V gene lookup returns CDR1 SQVTM and CDR2 ANQGSEA. V dropped 6 bases and J dropped 3 bases, with 18 bases sitting between them. This CDR3 comprises 14 residues.